These 18 T cell receptor beta chains were sequenced from one sample in a study of CD8 T cells in Susac syndrome. Reverse transcription used roughly 0.5 to 1 ug RNA and random hexamers. In TCRdb, the immunoSEQ multiplex PCR reads were re-called with MiXCR into one record per CDR3 protein. The repertoire holds some 200,000 distinct CDR3 sequences, 75% to 95% seen once, with about 0.09% in the top ten. Sequences were obtained from CD4+ T cells from PBMCs. Receptors were obtained from a human donor with Susac syndrome.

This chain uses TRBV5-4 with TRBJ2-7, with D maybe TRBD2 (5 bases). V shed 2 bases and J shed 4 bases, with 13 bases lying between them. From germline, CDR1 is SGHNT and CDR2 YYREEE (reference sequence). The CDR3 is 14 amino acids. The CDR3 loop reads CASSFGGPYYEQYF. As DNA, the CDR3 is TGTGCCAGCAGCTTTGGAGGACCGTATTACGAGCAGTACTTC.

This clonotype was seen only once. The J gene is TRBJ2-4, the V gene TRBV28, with D unclear. Looked up from germline, CDR1 is MDHEN and CDR2 is SYDVKM. The V and J ends lost 6 bases and 3 bases respectively, with 21 bases between them. This CDR3 has 17 amino acids. This chain's CDR3 is CASSDVGRTLDKNIQYF. The CDR3 DNA reads TGTGCCAGCAGCGACGTTGGGCGGACGTTAGACAAAAACATTCAGTACTTC.

The V and J genes are TRBV28 and TRBJ2-1; D is ambiguous. The CDR3 runs to 16 residues. The germline gives CDR1 MDHEN, CDR2 SYDVKM. Trimming removed 6 bases from V and 8 bases from J, with 23 bases in between. Written as DNA, the CDR3 is TGTGCCAGCAGACCCGGGCTGCTTTCTCTCTGGGATGAGCAGTTCTTC. This codes for CASRPGLLSLWDEQFF. Supplemented by reference TRBV28 and TRBJ2-1, the full variable domain reads DVKVTQSSRYLVKRTGEKVFLECVQDMDHENMFWYRQDPGLGLRLIYFSYDVKMKEKGDIPEGYSVSREKKERFSLILESASTNQTSMYLCASRPGLLSLWDEQFFGPGTRLTVL.

The V gene is TRBV28, the J gene TRBJ1-2; possibly TRBD1 for D (5 bases). CDR1 and CDR2 (germline): MDHEN, SYDVKM. CDR3 length equals 15 residues. Trimming removed 3 bases at V and 5 bases at J, with 16 bases between. The CDR3 DNA sequence: TGTGCCAGCAGTTTGTTTCGGCGGTGGGGGTATGGCTACACCTTC. Its protein is CASSLFRRWGYGYTF.

V gene TRBV19 combines with J gene TRBJ1-2, with D perhaps TRBD1 (5 bases). V lost 6 bases and J 4 bases, leaving 15 bases between the germline ends. This CDR3 has 14 amino acids. Germline-derived CDR1 and CDR2 are LNHDA and SQIVND (reference sequence). Here the CDR3 DNA reads TGTGCCAGTAGCCCCGGACACGGTGTCTATGGCTACACCTTC. As protein: CASSPGHGVYGYTF.

The rearrangement joins TRBV20-1 to TRBJ2-5; 8 bases align to TRBD2. J was trimmed by 1 base and V by 3 bases; bases with no gene match: 1. Germline-derived CDR1 and CDR2 are DFQATT and SNEGSKA (reference sequence). The CDR3 spans 13 residues. CDR3 nucleotides: TGCAGTGCTAGCGGACTAGCCCAAGAGACCCAGTACTTC. This encodes CSASGLAQETQYF.

This rearrangement joins TRBV3-1 to TRBJ1-5; the D gene is possibly TRBD1 (5 bases). This CDR3 is built from 14 residues. The germline V gene encodes CDR1 LGHDT and CDR2 YNNKEL (reference sequence). Trimming took 8 bases from V and 2 from J, leaving 13 bases between them. The CDR3 coding sequence is TGTGCCAGCTCTGGGGACCTTGGCAATCAGCCCCAGCATTTT. Translated, it gives CASSGDLGNQPQHF.

This rearrangement joins TRBV4-1 to TRBJ1-4; TRBD1 is a possible D gene (5 bases). Trimming stripped 4 bases from V and 2 bases from J, with 11 bases between. Germline CDR1 MGHRA, CDR2 YSYEKL. The CDR3 has 15 amino acids. This chain's CDR3 is CASSPPGRTNEKLFF. The DNA of the CDR3 is TGCGCCAGCAGCCCACCGGGACGGACTAATGAAAAACTGTTTTTT.

CDR3 amino acids: CASRNMGSHEQYF. DNA of the CDR3: TGTGCCAGCAGGAACATGGGGAGCCACGAGCAGTACTTC. The chain couples TRBV12-3 or TRBV12-4 to TRBJ2-7; tentatively, D is TRBD2 (5 bases). Trimming took 6 bases from V and 5 from J, leaving 14 bases between them. The CDR3 runs 13 residues.

This rearrangement joins TRBV11-2 to TRBJ2-5, with D perhaps TRBD2 (7 bases). V was pared by 0 bases and J by 5 bases, with 19 bases between. CDR3 size: 17 residues. The germline CDR1 and CDR2 sequences are SGHAT and FQNNGV. This CDR3 is CASSLDTGRGQWETQYF. The CDR3 DNA reads as TGTGCCAGCAGCTTAGATACGGGGCGGGGGCAGTGGGAGACCCAGTACTTC.

The chain links TRBV5-6 to TRBJ2-7, with 9 bases aligning to TRBD1. CDR1 is SGHDT, CDR2 YYEEEE, per germline. The CDR3 runs 16 residues. As DNA, the CDR3 is TGTGCAGCTAGTCGTAGGGCGGGGACAGGGCTAGACGAGCAGTACTTC. Amino acids: CAASRRAGTGLDEQYF.

This sequence joins TRBV4-2 and TRBJ2-6; D not certain. This CDR3 is built from 16 residues. The germline V and J ends were trimmed by 0 bases and 4 bases, with 10 bases remaining between them. CDR1 and CDR2 (germline): LGHNA, YNFKEQ. CDR3 in amino acids: CASSQEWVGGANVLTF. Written as DNA, the CDR3 is TGTGCCAGCAGCCAAGAGTGGGTCGGCGGGGCCAACGTCCTGACTTTC.

The chain has TRBV12-3 or TRBV12-4 and TRBJ1-2; D gene unclear. This CDR3 comprises 12 residues. Trimming took off 2 bases at V and 13 bases at J, with 14 bases between the two ends. The CDR3 DNA follows: TGTGCCAGCAGTTTATATGGGGTTTGGAGCACCTTC. Residues: CASSLYGVWSTF.

V gene TRBV20-1 combines with J gene TRBJ2-2; TRBD2 agrees at 10 bases. Germline assignment: CDR1 DFQATT and CDR2 SNEGSKA (reference sequence). The CDR3 contains 16 residues. Trimming at V came to 6 bases and at J to 4 bases, leaving 11 bases not matched to a gene. In DNA form, the CDR3 reads TGCAGTGCCAAATTACTAGCGGGACAATCCACCGGGGAGCTGTTTTTT. This codes for CSAKLLAGQSTGELFF.

CDR3 DNA sequence: TGTGCCAGCAGCCAAGGGGCGGAGACTGGCAATCAGCCCCAGCATTTT. Residues: CASSQGAETGNQPQHF. This rearrangement joins TRBV4-2 to TRBJ1-5; D unresolved. The CDR3 runs 16 residues. CDR1 and CDR2 (germline): LGHNA, YNFKEQ. V was shortened by 1 base and J by 2 bases, with 12 bases between the two germline ends.

CDR3 in amino acids: CASSPGADTQYF. CDR3 DNA: TGTGCCAGCAGTCCGGGGGCAGATACGCAGTATTTT. This chain connects TRBV2 to TRBJ2-3, with a weak D call TRBD2 (6 bases). The CDR3 covers 12 residues. Germline V gene lookup returns CDR1 SNHLY and CDR2 FYNNEI. With 5 bases removed from V and 4 bases from J, the gap between germline ends came to 7 bases.

The chain uses TRBV5-1 and TRBJ1-6; a possible D gene is TRBD1 (5 bases). The V gene lost 2 bases and the J gene lost 9 bases, with 12 bases spanning the gap. This CDR3 has 14 residues. Germline values: CDR1 SGHRS, CDR2 YFSETQ. The CDR3 here is CASSFQGQASPLHF. For the CDR3, the DNA is TGCGCCAGCAGCTTTCAGGGCCAGGCTTCACCCCTCCACTTT.

J is TRBJ2-5 and V is TRBV3-1; D may match TRBD1 or TRBD2 (5 bases each). V was shortened by 1 base and J by 7 bases, with 19 bases between the two germline ends. The germline CDR1 and CDR2 sequences are LGHDT and YNNKEL (reference sequence). The CDR3 is 16 residues long. CDR3 coding DNA: TGTGCCAGCAGCCAAGCCGATCAGGGACCAAGGCGGACCCAGTACTTC. It specifies CASSQADQGPRRTQYF.